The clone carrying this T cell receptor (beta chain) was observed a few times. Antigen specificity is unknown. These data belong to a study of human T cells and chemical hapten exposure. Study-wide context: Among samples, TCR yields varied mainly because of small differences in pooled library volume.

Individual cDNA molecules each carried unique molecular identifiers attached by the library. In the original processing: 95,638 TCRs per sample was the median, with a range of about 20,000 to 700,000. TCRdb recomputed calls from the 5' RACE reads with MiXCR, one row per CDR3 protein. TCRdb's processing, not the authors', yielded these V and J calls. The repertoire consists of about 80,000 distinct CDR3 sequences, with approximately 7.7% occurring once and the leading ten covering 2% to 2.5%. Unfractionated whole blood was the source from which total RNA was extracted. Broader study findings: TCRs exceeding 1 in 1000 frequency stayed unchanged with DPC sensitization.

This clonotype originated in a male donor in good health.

CDR3 nucleotide sequence: TGTGCCAGCAGCTTGGGGTCTAGCGGGAGTTTAAGGGTCCTCAATGAGCAGTTCTTC. Protein sequence: CASSLGSSGSLRVLNEQFF. This chain joins TRBV11-2 and TRBJ2-1, with TRBD2 matching over 10 bases. Germline V CDR1 and CDR2: SGHAT, FQNNGV. The CDR3 covers 19 residues. With 3 bases clipped from V and 6 bases from J, the junction kept 17 bases outside the gene matches.